The 7 T cell receptor beta chains in this list originate from one sample, sequenced in a study of T cell repertoires in aging, cancer and after chemotherapy. TRB rearrangements spanning V, D and J were amplified using mixed TRB-A/B primers. TCRdb fed the multiplex PCR reads into MiXCR, producing one record per CDR3 protein. The sample contains under 10,000 distinct CDR3 sequences, around two fifths of which appear only once. TCR beta rearrangements were amplified from peripheral blood genomic DNA. The sample taken for sequencing was blood. Source of these receptors: a human donor in good health.

This clonotype was recorded a few times. The V and J genes are TRBV27 and TRBJ2-3, with D perhaps given as TRBD1 or TRBD2 (5 bases each). Germline CDR1 MNHEY, CDR2 SMNVEV (reference sequence). V lost 0 bases to trimming and J lost 5 bases, with 15 bases between them. The CDR3 runs to 16 residues. CDR3 coding DNA: TGTGCCAGCAGTTTATCGGAAGCGGCGAGGGGAGATACGCAGTATTTT. It is translated as CASSLSEAARGDTQYF.

In regard to this clonotype: This could be a read error, since a much larger clone is one nucleotide away. The chain links TRBV15 to TRBJ2-3; maybe TRBD2 (5 bases). There are 16 residues in the CDR3. Germline assignment: CDR1 LNHNV and CDR2 YYDKDF (reference sequence). V lost 0 bases and J lost 4, with 14 bases in between. CDR3 nucleotide sequence: TGTGCCACCAGCAGAGACCAACACGGGGTTCCAGATACGCAGTATTTT. Protein: CATSRDQHGVPDTQYF.

This clonotype is categorized as medium-sized. The chain joins TRBV11-1 to TRBJ2-1; TRBD2 matches 12 bases. V dropped 5 bases and J dropped 7; count of bases not matched to a gene: 6. The CDR3 is 15 residues long. The germline gives CDR1 SGHAT, CDR2 FQDESV (reference sequence). The CDR3 loop is CASSPGLAGPNEQFF. The CDR3 nucleotides read TGTGCCAGCAGCCCCGGACTAGCGGGACCTAATGAGCAGTTCTTC.

The chain combines TRBV6-5 with TRBJ2-7, with D maybe TRBD1 (8 bases). Germline lookup yields CDR1 MNHEY and CDR2 SVGAGI. V lost 5 bases to trimming and J lost 2 bases, with 13 bases between them. This CDR3 is 14 amino acids long. The CDR3 DNA reads TGTGCCAGCAGTAGGACAGGGACTACCTACGAGCAGTACTTC. This gives the protein CASSRTGTTYEQYF.

This chain links TRBV5-4 with TRBJ1-5, with 7 bases that match TRBD1. The CDR3 has 13 residues. Germline CDR1 reads SGHNT; CDR2 reads YYREEE (reference sequence). The J segment lost 5 bases and the V segment lost 4 bases, leaving 3 bases of the junction unmatched. The CDR3 DNA reads TGTGCCAGCAGCATGGGGACAGATCAGCCCCAGCATTTT. It translates to CASSMGTDQPQHF.

The chain couples TRBV6-1 to TRBJ1-3; D is perhaps TRBD1 (5 bases). Germline CDR1 MNHNS, CDR2 SASEGT. This CDR3 region has 15 residues. The V end was cut by 7 bases, the J end by 3 bases, with 16 bases between. CDR3 DNA sequence: TGTGCCAGCACCAAGGGGTTCGGGTATGGAAACACCATATATTTT. Its translation: CASTKGFGYGNTIYF.

The rearrangement links TRBV6-2 or TRBV6-3 to TRBJ2-7, with D possibly matching TRBD2 (6 bases). The CDR3 consists of 12 residues. Germline V lookup: CDR1 MNHEY, CDR2 SVGEGT. Trimming took off 5 bases at V and 7 bases at J, with 12 bases between the two ends. The CDR3 protein is CASSHGTEEQYF. DNA for the CDR3: TGTGCCAGCAGTCACGGGACTGAGGAGCAGTACTTC.